This T cell receptor beta chain was profiled in a study of regulatory T cells in long-lasting Graves disease. V lost 6 bases and J lost 8, with 22 bases in between. The CDR3 extends over 15 amino acids. The germline CDR1 and CDR2 sequences are MDHEN and SYDVKM. Time point meaning: newly diagnosed GD, antithyroid drugs for less than 3 months. Making the TCR library involved RNA that had been extracted from PBMCs. Whole-study findings and limits: Having only a small sample size may have limited accuracy.

Relying on iRepertoire HTBI primers and Arm-PCR of CDR3 regions, the team built TCR beta libraries. TCRdb independently ran MiXCR on the multiplex PCR reads; one entry per CDR3 protein. There are 580,000 or so distinct CDR3 sequences in the sample; about 16% occur only once, and about 11% lies in the top ten. This clonotype has a handful of counts. Its cognate antigen is unknown. These data were likewise used in another study, on T cells in Graves' hyperthyroidism and ophthalmopathy. That investigation notes: Primed by the HTBI set, a first-round RT-PCR was run on the TCR CDR3. Also found in blood were most expanded thyroid clonotypes above 0.001.

The gene calls are TRBV28 and TRBJ1-2; possible D gene TRBD1, 5 bases. This clonotype was obtained from a man younger than 35 with Graves disease. This specimen was peripheral blood mononuclear cells (PBMCs), taken at new diagnosis, from a patient treated with antithyroid drugs. The CDR3, as DNA: TGTGCCAGCAGAATAAAGGCAGGGAGGTACGGCGGCTACACCTTC. Translated, it gives CASRIKAGRYGGYTF.